Listed below are T cell receptor beta chains from one sample, sequenced in a study of regulatory T cells in long-lasting Graves disease. TCRdb passed the multiplex PCR reads through MiXCR, listing each CDR3 protein once. The sample lists over 350,000 distinct CDR3 sequences, approximately 15% occurring once. In addition, the sample was reused for a study of T cells in Graves' hyperthyroidism and ophthalmopathy.

Specimen: peripheral blood mononuclear cells (PBMCs), collected at new diagnosis, from a patient treated with antithyroid drugs. Receptors originate from a woman in her thirties or forties with Graves disease. CDR3s include the opening cysteine and the closing phenylalanine or tryptophan. D genes are given only for firm matches. Only part of the rows carry a size: once, few, many, or a class if the clone is expanded.

J gene	D gene	clone size	V gene	CDR3 protein	CDR3 DNA
TRBJ1-1	-	few	TRBV4-1	CASSQGQQISGNTEAFF	TGCGCCAGCAGCCAAGGACAGCAGATCTCCGGGAACACTGAAGCTTTCTTT
TRBJ1-1	-	many	TRBV12-3/TRBV12-4	CASSPAVTEAFF	TGTGCCAGCAGCCCCGCGGTGACTGAAGCTTTCTTT
TRBJ2-7	-	many	TRBV28	CASSSGTPSSYEQYF	TGTGCCAGCAGCTCCGGGACTCCTAGCTCCTACGAGCAGTACTTC
TRBJ2-3	-	few	TRBV30	CAWRGARKTPDTQYF	TGTGCCTGGAGAGGGGCACGAAAAACTCCAGATACGCAGTATTTT
TRBJ2-1	TRBD2	-	TRBV4-1	CASSQVELAGGNEQFF	TGCGCCAGCAGCCAAGTTGAGCTAGCGGGAGGAAATGAGCAGTTCTTC
TRBJ2-2	-	many	TRBV9	CASSYGYTGELFF	TGTGCCAGCTCCTACGGTTACACCGGGGAGCTGTTTTTT
TRBJ2-5	TRBD1	many	TRBV29-1	CSVEDRDRETQYF	TGCAGCGTTGAAGACCGGGACAGAGAGACCCAGTACTTC
TRBJ2-2	-	many	TRBV12-3/TRBV12-4	CASSGDATGELFF	TGTGCCAGCTCAGGGGATGCCACCGGGGAGCTGTTTTTT
TRBJ2-1	TRBD2	-	TRBV20-1	CSSSGPGGGNEQFF	TGCAGTTCCAGTGGCCCGGGAGGAGGGAATGAGCAGTTCTTC
TRBJ2-4	-	many	TRBV10-3	CAISQITGFKNIQYF	TGTGCCATCAGTCAAATAACAGGGTTCAAAAACATTCAGTACTTC
TRBJ2-5	-	many	TRBV19	CASTPTSQGRETQYF	TGTGCCAGTACTCCGACGAGTCAGGGAAGGGAGACCCAGTACTTC
TRBJ2-1	-	-	TRBV7-3	CASSRVGVDNEQFF	TGTGCCAGCAGCAGGGTGGGAGTGGACAATGAGCAGTTCTTC
TRBJ2-2	-	-	TRBV6-2/TRBV6-3	CASSYSPRWDTGELFF	TGTGCCAGCAGTTACTCGCCCAGGTGGGACACCGGGGAGCTGTTTTTT
TRBJ1-5	-	few	TRBV24-1	CATTPGLNLGQPQHF	TGTGCCACCACTCCGGGGCTGAACCTTGGTCAGCCCCAGCATTTT
TRBJ2-3	-	-	TRBV24-1	CATKRRGDTQYF	TGTGCCACCAAACGACGAGGAGATACGCAGTATTTT
TRBJ2-1	-	-	TRBV2	CASSDFLGEQFF	TGTGCCAGCAGTGACTTTCTGGGTGAGCAGTTCTTC
TRBJ1-1	-	many	TRBV10-3	CAISESGENTEAFF	TGTGCCATCAGTGAGTCGGGGGAGAACACTGAAGCTTTCTTT
TRBJ1-1	-	many	TRBV30	CAWRQNTEAFF	TGTGCCTGGAGACAAAACACTGAAGCTTTCTTT
TRBJ2-7	-	few	TRBV7-9	CASSSPSNEQYF	TGTGCCAGCAGCTCCCCTTCGAATGAGCAGTACTTC
TRBJ2-3	TRBD2	few	TRBV6-5	CASSYSSGLAGEPTDTQYF	TGTGCCAGCAGTTACTCGTCGGGACTAGCGGGAGAGCCCACAGATACGCAGTATTTT
TRBJ2-5	-	-	TRBV20-1	CSATPPGKQETQYF	TGCAGTGCTACACCTCCAGGAAAACAAGAGACCCAGTACTTC
TRBJ2-5	-	-	TRBV12-5	CASGWAEETQYF	TGTGCTAGTGGTTGGGCAGAAGAGACCCAGTACTTC
TRBJ2-1	-	few	TRBV29-1	CSSRHGPEQFF	TGCAGCTCCAGACATGGGCCTGAGCAGTTCTTC
TRBJ2-2	TRBD2	many	TRBV2	CASSENQAGGVGGELFF	TGTGCCAGCAGTGAAAATCAGGCGGGAGGGGTTGGCGGGGAGCTGTTTTTT